The next 31 T cell receptor beta chains were all read from a single sample in a study of T-cell reconstitution after alpha-beta-depleted transplantation in children. Unique molecular identifiers were incorporated when the TCRbeta library was constructed. One entry per CDR3 protein results from TCRdb running MiXCR on the PCR reads. The sample contains approximately 170,000 distinct CDR3 sequences, 11% of which appear only once. The specimen was PBMCs, collected before TCRalphabeta/CD19-depleted stem cell transplant. The receptors come from a boy aged 2 to 10 with acute myeloid leukemia, due to receive a stem cell transplant.

Worth noting for this clonotype: This may stem from a read error, because a much larger clone lies one nucleotide away. The chain employs TRBV5-1 and TRBJ2-2; D is perhaps TRBD1 (5 bases). This CDR3 has 15 residues. The V gene's germline CDR1 is SGHRS and CDR2 YFSETQ. The CDR3 protein is CPSSPRQRVAGELFF. CDR3 in DNA: TGCCCCAGCAGCCCGAGACAGCGTGTCGCCGGGGAGCTGTTTTTT. Combining the CDR3 with reference TRBV5-1 and TRBJ2-2 gives the whole variable domain KAGVTQTPRYLIKTRGQQVTLSCSPISGHRSVSWYQQTPGQGLQFLFEYFSETQRNKGNFPGRFSGRQFSNSRSEMNVSTLELGDSALYLCPSSPRQRVAGELFFGEGSRLTVL.

This clonotype has at least ten counts. V gene TRBV24-1 combines with J gene TRBJ2-1, with D uncertain. CDR3 size: 12 residues. The germline gives CDR1 KGHDR, CDR2 SFDVKD. V gave up 6 bases and J gave up 8 bases, with 10 bases separating them. CDR3 nucleotide sequence: TGTGCCACCAGTCTAGGCAGCTATGAGCAGTTCTTC. Amino acid sequence: CATSLGSYEQFF.

V usage is TRBV28 and J usage is TRBJ1-6; TRBD1 matches 7 bases. Germline V gene sequence: CDR1 MDHEN, CDR2 SYDVKM. This CDR3 is 15 amino acids long. V lost 6 bases to trimming and J lost 7 bases; unmatched junction nucleotides: 9. CDR3 sequence: CASRAQGSGNSPLHF. The CDR3 DNA reads as TGTGCCAGCAGAGCACAGGGGAGCGGGAATTCACCCCTCCACTTT. The whole variable domain, remainder taken from reference TRBV28 and TRBJ1-6, is DVKVTQSSRYLVKRTGEKVFLECVQDMDHENMFWYRQDPGLGLRLIYFSYDVKMKEKGDIPEGYSVSREKKERFSLILESASTNQTSMYLCASRAQGSGNSPLHFGNGTRLTVT.

Concerning this clonotype itself: A much larger clonotype is one base distant, so this may be a read error. The rearrangement uses TRBV20-1 and TRBJ2-5; D might be TRBD1 (5 bases). The CDR3 extends over 13 amino acids. Germline CDR1 is DFQATT and CDR2 is SNEGSKA (reference sequence). The CDR3 nucleotides read TGCAGTCTTAGGGGCCCCAACCAAGAGACCCAGCACTTC. Translated, it gives CSLRGPNQETQHF.

In this sample, this clonotype turned up many times. This rearrangement joins TRBV5-1 to TRBJ1-6, with D possibly being TRBD1 (6 bases). The CDR3 extends over 15 amino acids. CDR1 SGHRS and CDR2 YFSETQ come from the germline V gene. Trimming shortened V by 5 bases and J by 0 bases, and 9 bases separated the two germline ends. CDR3 protein: CASRGQSSYNSPLHF. In nucleotides, the CDR3 is TGCGCCAGCAGAGGACAGAGCTCCTATAATTCACCCCTCCACTTT.

The rearrangement uses TRBV2 and TRBJ1-6, with 7 bases matching TRBD1. CDR3 length: 16 residues. Germline V gene data show CDR1 as SNHLY and CDR2 as FYNNEI. The V and J ends lost 5 bases and 9 bases, in that order; junction bases with no gene match: 13. Here the CDR3 reads CASSRTGLALGSPLHF. As DNA, the CDR3 is TGTGCCAGCAGTAGGACAGGCCTGGCTTTGGGTTCACCCCTCCACTTT.

This clonotype was recorded at least ten times. In nucleotides, the CDR3 is TGTGCCAGCAGCTCGGAGGCGGGAGGGGCCAACGTCCTGACTTTC. Protein: CASSSEAGGANVLTF. V gene TRBV27 combines with J gene TRBJ2-6, with D tentatively TRBD2 (6 bases). The length of the CDR3 is 15 residues. V was clipped by 6 bases and J by 4 bases, with 13 bases between them. Germline CDR1 and CDR2: MNHEY and SMNVEV (reference sequence).

This clonotype was seen ten or more times. This sequence joins TRBV5-1 and TRBJ2-3; D is unresolved. The CDR3 runs to 14 residues. Germline CDR1 is SGHRS and CDR2 is YFSETQ. V shed 4 bases and J shed 0 bases, with 9 bases lying between them. CDR3 residues: CASSTETSTDTQYF. The CDR3 nucleotides are TGCGCCAGCAGCACAGAGACAAGCACAGATACGCAGTATTTT.

This clonotype was recorded at least ten times. The V gene is TRBV29-1, the J gene TRBJ2-1, with D unclear. Trimming pared 7 bases from V and 3 bases from J, leaving 16 bases between. The germline V gene encodes CDR1 SQVTM and CDR2 ANQGSEA. This CDR3 contains 14 residues. The CDR3 DNA reads TGCAGCGCCCGCCCGGTGGGCGACTACAATGAGCAGTTCTTC. Its protein is CSARPVGDYNEQFF.

In this sample, this clonotype turned up once. The chain has TRBV4-2 and TRBJ2-2; D not resolved. The CDR3 spans 13 residues. The V end lost 2 bases, the J end lost 9 bases, and 10 bases lay between the germline ends. Germline lookup yields CDR1 LGHNA and CDR2 YNFKEQ. The CDR3 loop reads CASSQYMFRELFF. The CDR3 DNA follows: TGTGCCAGCAGCCAATATATGTTCAGGGAGCTGTTTTTT.

This clonotype has at least ten counts. V and J are TRBV9 and TRBJ2-1, with TRBD2 identical over 10 bases. CDR3 size: 15 residues. Unmatched junction bases numbered 9, after V lost 4 bases and J lost 8 bases. Germline values: CDR1 SGDLS, CDR2 YYNGEE. Written as DNA, the CDR3 is TGTGCCAGCAGCCCAAGCGGGAGGGGTAGAGATGAGCAGTTCTTC. It specifies CASSPSGRGRDEQFF.

There are many counts of this clonotype. The V gene is TRBV10-3, the J gene TRBJ2-7; no clear D. Trimming took 3 bases from V and 3 from J, leaving 12 bases between them. The CDR3 loop spans 14 amino acids. The germline V gene encodes CDR1 ENHRY and CDR2 SYGVKD. DNA for the CDR3: TGTGCCATCAGTGAAAGGAAGACCCGCTACGAGCAGTACTTC. Translation gives CAISERKTRYEQYF.

In its sample, this clonotype was seen many times. The rearrangement links TRBV7-2 to TRBJ1-2; D gene ambiguous. The V and J ends lost 1 base and 3 bases respectively, with 6 bases between them. Germline V gene data show CDR1 as SGHTA and CDR2 as FQGNSA. This CDR3 comprises 13 residues. The CDR3 DNA sequence: TGTGCCAGCAGCTTAGAGTCCTACTATGGCTACACCTTC. It yields the protein CASSLESYYGYTF.

This clonotype was seen repeatedly, ten times or more. The chain employs TRBV10-3 and TRBJ2-3, with 7 positions matching TRBD2. Germline V gene lookup returns CDR1 ENHRY and CDR2 SYGVKD. V lost 5 bases to trimming and J lost 6 bases; unmatched junction nucleotides: 8. CDR3 length: 14 amino acids. Here the CDR3 reads CAISSGDSGDTQYF. DNA of the CDR3: TGTGCCATCAGTAGCGGGGACTCCGGGGATACGCAGTATTTT.

This clonotype was observed at least ten times. The chain couples TRBV3-1 to TRBJ2-1, with 10 nucleotides matching TRBD2. Trimming cost V 6 bases and J 3 bases; bases outside gene matches: 5. Germline V gene lookup returns CDR1 LGHDT and CDR2 YNNKEL (reference sequence). This CDR3 spans 15 amino acids. The CDR3 region is CASSTGTSVYNEQFF. The CDR3 region has the DNA TGTGCCAGCAGTACCGGGACTAGCGTCTACAATGAGCAGTTCTTC.

This clonotype appeared many times. The chain uses TRBV4-1 and TRBJ1-2; D unclear. This CDR3 is built from 12 residues. Trimming cost V 0 bases and J 7 bases, with 6 bases left between them. Germline CDR1 MGHRA, CDR2 YSYEKL. This CDR3 reads CASSQDPAGYTF. CDR3 sequence (DNA): TGCGCCAGCAGCCAAGATCCGGCTGGCTACACCTTC.

Many counts were recorded for this clonotype. This chain joins TRBV25-1 and TRBJ1-1, with D possibly matching TRBD1 (5 bases). The CDR3 has 16 residues. V was shortened by 1 base and J by 6 bases, with 18 bases between the two germline ends. Looked up from germline, CDR1 is MGHDK and CDR2 is SYGVNS. The CDR3 region has the DNA TGTGCCAGCAGTGAATCCTCTTCCCGGGGGGGGGCTGAAGCTTTCTTT. Translating gives CASSESSSRGGAEAFF. Drawing the rest from reference TRBV25-1 and TRBJ1-1, the complete variable domain is EADIYQTPRYLVIGTGKKITLECSQTMGHDKMYWYQQDPGMELHLIHYSYGVNSTEKGDLSSESTVSRIRTEHFPLTLESARPSHTSQYLCASSESSSRGGAEAFFGQGTRLTVV.

In its sample, this clonotype was seen many times. The chain combines TRBV7-2 with TRBJ1-1; D not certain. Germline CDR1 reads SGHTA; CDR2 reads FQGNSA. This CDR3 region has 14 residues. Trimming pared 0 bases from V and 6 bases from J, leaving 11 bases between. CDR3 amino acids: CASSLAGWSAEAFF. CDR3 sequence (DNA): TGTGCCAGCAGCTTAGCAGGGTGGTCCGCTGAAGCTTTCTTT.

This chain links TRBV6-6 with TRBJ2-7; D perhaps matches TRBD1 (5 bases). The CDR3 spans 13 residues. V lost 2 bases, J lost 0 bases, and 5 bases lay in between. Germline CDR1 and CDR2: MNHNY and SVGAGI (reference sequence). The CDR3, as DNA: TGTGCCAGCAGTTACCAGGGCTCCTACGAGCAGTACTTC. Encoded protein: CASSYQGSYEQYF.

The V call is TRBV28, the J call TRBJ2-7, with TRBD2 identical over 7 bases. This CDR3 is 15 amino acids long. The germline CDR1 and CDR2 sequences are MDHEN and SYDVKM. The V segment lost 6 bases and the J segment 1 base; nucleotides outside the gene matches: 9. CDR3: CASRGGVFESYEQYF. The CDR3 coding sequence is TGTGCCAGCAGGGGGGGGGTATTTGAGTCCTACGAGCAGTACTTC.

This clonotype occurred many times. The chain has TRBV5-1 and TRBJ2-1, with 7 bases fitting TRBD2. CDR1 is SGHRS, CDR2 YFSETQ, per germline. Trimming at V came to 0 bases and at J to 5 bases, leaving 11 bases not matched to a gene. The CDR3 spans 17 residues. CDR3 nucleotide sequence: TGCGCCAGCAGCTTGGTTTTGGGGCTAGCGGAGAACAATGAGCAGTTCTTC. Translation gives CASSLVLGLAENNEQFF.

This clonotype was counted many times. Mismatch with germline at one junction end may stem from a read error. This rearrangement joins TRBV7-9 to TRBJ2-5, with 8 bases matching TRBD2. Germline CDR1 SEHNR, CDR2 FQNEAQ (reference sequence). This CDR3 contains 16 residues. CDR3 nucleotides: TGTGCCAGCAGCCTAGCCCACGGAGCGGGAGTGGAGACCCAGTACTTC. Its translation is CASSLAHGAGVETQYF.

Notes on this clonotype: A much larger clone is a single base away; this may be a read error. This chain links TRBV3-1 with TRBJ1-3; D unclear. The germline V gene has CDR1 LGHDT and CDR2 YNNKEL (reference sequence). This CDR3 region has 13 residues. CDR3 in DNA: TGTACCAGCAGCCAAGACCCAGGAAACACCATATATTTT. Its protein product is CTSSQDPGNTIYF.

This clonotype was found many times. The J gene is TRBJ1-2, the V gene TRBV20-1; D perhaps matches TRBD1 (5 bases). This CDR3 has 16 amino acids. Trimming left V 6 bases short and J 1 base short, with 21 bases between. From germline, CDR1 is DFQATT and CDR2 SNEGSKA (reference sequence). The CDR3 DNA is TGCAGTGCAGACCCCTTTTCAGGCAGGGTTAACTATGGCTACACCTTC. As protein: CSADPFSGRVNYGYTF.

There are many counts of this clonotype. The chain employs TRBV7-9 and TRBJ2-3; 8 bases are shared with TRBD1. CDR3 length: 15 residues. Germline values: CDR1 SEHNR, CDR2 FQNEAQ (reference sequence). With V trimmed by 6 bases and J by 0 bases, 5 bases remained unmatched. CDR3 bases: TGTGCCAGCAGTACAGGGGGAGCTAGCACAGATACGCAGTATTTT. This gives the protein CASSTGGASTDTQYF.

This clonotype was observed a handful of times. The chain has TRBV28 and TRBJ1-4, with a weak D call TRBD1 (6 bases). Germline V gene data show CDR1 as MDHEN and CDR2 as SYDVKM. V was shortened by 6 bases and J by 8 bases, with 16 bases between the two germline ends. The CDR3 is made up of 14 amino acids. CDR3 sequence: CASRTPRQGEKLFF. CDR3 coding DNA: TGTGCCAGCAGGACACCCAGGCAGGGGGAAAAACTGTTTTTT. The full variable domain, with the rest looked up from reference TRBV28 and TRBJ1-4, is DVKVTQSSRYLVKRTGEKVFLECVQDMDHENMFWYRQDPGLGLRLIYFSYDVKMKEKGDIPEGYSVSREKKERFSLILESASTNQTSMYLCASRTPRQGEKLFFGSGTQLSVL.

This clonotype was seen many times. This chain uses TRBV20-1 with TRBJ2-1; TRBD2 agrees at 14 bases. V was pared by 4 bases and J by 6 bases, with 8 bases of the junction left unmatched. Per germline, CDR1 DFQATT and CDR2 SNEGSKA (reference sequence). The CDR3 is 16 residues long. The CDR3 loop reads CSAIKATSGRGNEQFF. In nucleotides, the CDR3 is TGCAGTGCTATAAAAGCGACTAGCGGGAGGGGCAATGAGCAGTTCTTC.

This clonotype was counted many times. This sequence joins TRBV7-3 and TRBJ2-5, with D unresolved. Germline values: CDR1 SGHTA, CDR2 FQGTGA. V lost 4 bases and J 5 bases, leaving 11 bases between the germline ends. CDR3 length: 13 residues. CDR3 nucleotide sequence: TGTGCCAGCAGCTCATCCCCCGTGGAGACCCAGTACTTC. Translating it yields CASSSSPVETQYF. The full variable domain, completed using reference TRBV7-3 and TRBJ2-5, is GAGVSQTPSNKVTEKGKYVELRCDPISGHTALYWYRQSLGQGPEFLIYFQGTGAADDSGLPNDRFFAVRPEGSVSTLKIQRTERGDSAVYLCASSSSPVETQYFGPGTRLLVL.

The chain has TRBV5-1 and TRBJ2-2; the D gene is possibly TRBD2 (6 bases). The V and J ends lost 4 bases and 1 base respectively, with 14 bases between them. The V gene's germline CDR1 is SGHRS and CDR2 YFSETQ. The CDR3 spans 16 residues. CDR3 sequence: CASSGAGSMNTGELFF. DNA of the CDR3: TGCGCCAGCAGCGGTGCGGGATCGATGAACACCGGGGAGCTGTTTTTT.

This clonotype occurred many times. The rearrangement joins TRBV20-1 to TRBJ2-6, with D possibly matching TRBD2 (5 bases). The germline V gene has CDR1 DFQATT and CDR2 SNEGSKA (reference sequence). Trimming took 3 bases from V and 8 from J, leaving 8 bases between them. CDR3 length: 12 residues. The CDR3 sequence: CSARVGTNVLTF. The CDR3 region has the DNA TGCAGTGCTAGGGTCGGGACCAACGTCCTGACTTTC.

This clonotype was observed many times. V and J are TRBV7-9 and TRBJ2-7; D is ambiguous. The germline V gene encodes CDR1 SEHNR and CDR2 FQNEAQ (reference sequence). The CDR3 consists of 14 residues. Between the trimmed V and J ends, which lost 5 bases and 5 bases, there was a span of 16 bases. The CDR3 loop is CASSVGSSYDEQYF. CDR3 nucleotide sequence: TGTGCCAGCAGCGTCGGGTCGTCATACGACGAGCAGTACTTC.